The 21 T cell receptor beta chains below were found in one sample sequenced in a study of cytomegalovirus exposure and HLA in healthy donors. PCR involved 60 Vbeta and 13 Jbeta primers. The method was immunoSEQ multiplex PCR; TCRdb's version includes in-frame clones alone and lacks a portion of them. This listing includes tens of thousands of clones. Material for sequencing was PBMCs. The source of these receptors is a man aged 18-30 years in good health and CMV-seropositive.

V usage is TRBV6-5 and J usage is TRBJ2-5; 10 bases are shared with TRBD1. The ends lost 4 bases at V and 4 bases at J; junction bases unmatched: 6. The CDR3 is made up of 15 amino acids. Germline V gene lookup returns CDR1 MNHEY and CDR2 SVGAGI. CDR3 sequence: CASSSPTGGGETQYF. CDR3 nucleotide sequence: TGTGCCAGCAGTTCCCCGACAGGGGGCGGAGAGACCCAGTACTTC.

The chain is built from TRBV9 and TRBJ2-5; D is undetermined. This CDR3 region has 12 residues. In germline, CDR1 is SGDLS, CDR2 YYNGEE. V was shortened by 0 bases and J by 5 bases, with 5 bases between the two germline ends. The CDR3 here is CASSVDQETQYF. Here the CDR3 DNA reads TGTGCCAGCAGCGTAGATCAGGAGACCCAGTACTTC.

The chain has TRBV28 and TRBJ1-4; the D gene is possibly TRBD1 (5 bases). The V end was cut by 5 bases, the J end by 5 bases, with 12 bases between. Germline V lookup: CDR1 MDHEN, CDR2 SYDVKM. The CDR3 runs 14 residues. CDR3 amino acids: CASSPWGDNEKLFF. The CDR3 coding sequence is TGTGCCAGCAGTCCATGGGGGGACAATGAAAAACTGTTTTTT.

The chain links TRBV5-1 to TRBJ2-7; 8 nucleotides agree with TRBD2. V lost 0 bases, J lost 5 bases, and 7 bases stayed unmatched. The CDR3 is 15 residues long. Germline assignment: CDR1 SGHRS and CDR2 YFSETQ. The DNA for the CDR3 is TGCGCCAGCAGCTTGGTGACGGGAGGGCGACACGAGCAGTACTTC. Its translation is CASSLVTGGRHEQYF.

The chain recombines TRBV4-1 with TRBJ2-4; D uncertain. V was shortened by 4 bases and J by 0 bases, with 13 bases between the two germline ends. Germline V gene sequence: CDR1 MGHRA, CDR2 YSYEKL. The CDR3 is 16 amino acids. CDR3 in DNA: TGCGCCAGCAGCCCCCGTGAGGCCCTAGCCAAAAACATTCAGTACTTC. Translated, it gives CASSPREALAKNIQYF.

CDR3 in DNA: TGTGCCAGTAGTTCTAGCGGAAGCACAGATACGCAGTATTTT. It codes for CASSSSGSTDTQYF. The chain couples TRBV19 to TRBJ2-3; 7 bases are a match to TRBD2. The CDR3 covers 14 residues. Trimming removed 5 bases from V and 0 bases from J; junction bases left unmatched: 2. Germline assignment: CDR1 LNHDA and CDR2 SQIVND (reference sequence). Variable domain in full (rest from reference TRBV19 and TRBJ2-3): DGGITQSPKYLFRKEGQNVTLSCEQNLNHDAMYWYRQDPGQGLRLIYYSQIVNDFQKGDIAEGYSVSREKKESFPLTVTSAQKNPTAFYLCASSSSGSTDTQYFGPGTRLTVL.

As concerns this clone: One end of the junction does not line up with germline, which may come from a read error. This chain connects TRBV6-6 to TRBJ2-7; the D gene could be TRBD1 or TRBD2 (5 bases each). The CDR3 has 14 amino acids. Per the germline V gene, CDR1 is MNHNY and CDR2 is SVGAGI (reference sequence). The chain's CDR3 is CAISDYSGTYEQYF. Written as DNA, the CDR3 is TGTGCCATCAGTGACTATTCAGGGACCTACGAGCAGTACTTC.

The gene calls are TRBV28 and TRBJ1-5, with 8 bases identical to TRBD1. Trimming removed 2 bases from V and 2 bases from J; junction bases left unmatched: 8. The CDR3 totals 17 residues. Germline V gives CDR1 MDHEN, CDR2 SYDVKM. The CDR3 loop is CASSLGRTGSRNQPQHF. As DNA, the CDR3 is TGTGCCAGCAGTTTAGGTAGGACAGGGTCTCGCAATCAGCCCCAGCATTTT.

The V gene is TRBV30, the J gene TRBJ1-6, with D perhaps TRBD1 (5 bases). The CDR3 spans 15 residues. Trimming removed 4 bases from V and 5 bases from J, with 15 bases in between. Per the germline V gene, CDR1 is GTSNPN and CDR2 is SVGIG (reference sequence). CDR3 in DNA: TGTGCCTGGACCGTGGGGGGGTCTGATAATTCACCCCTCCACTTT. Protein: CAWTVGGSDNSPLHF.

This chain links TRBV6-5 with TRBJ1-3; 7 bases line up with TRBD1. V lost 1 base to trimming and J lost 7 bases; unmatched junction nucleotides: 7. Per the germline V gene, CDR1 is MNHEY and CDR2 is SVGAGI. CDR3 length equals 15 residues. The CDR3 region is CASSYLQGRANTIYF. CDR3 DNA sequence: TGTGCCAGCAGTTACTTACAGGGGCGAGCGAACACCATATATTTT.

The DNA of the CDR3 is TGTGCCAGCAGCCAAGAAGGAATAGCGGGAGAGACCCAGTACTTC. Its translation: CASSQEGIAGETQYF. The chain employs TRBV4-2 and TRBJ2-5, with 7 nucleotides matching TRBD2. Germline CDR1 LGHNA, CDR2 YNFKEQ. The CDR3 extends over 15 amino acids. The trim removed 0 bases at V and 4 bases at J, leaving 5 bases unmatched.

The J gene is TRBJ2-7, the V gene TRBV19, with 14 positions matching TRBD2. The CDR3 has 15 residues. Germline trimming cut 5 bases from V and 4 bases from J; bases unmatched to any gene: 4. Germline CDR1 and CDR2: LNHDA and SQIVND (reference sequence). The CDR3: CASSGGTSGRYEQYF. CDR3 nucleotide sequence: TGTGCCAGTAGTGGAGGGACTAGCGGGAGATACGAGCAGTACTTC.

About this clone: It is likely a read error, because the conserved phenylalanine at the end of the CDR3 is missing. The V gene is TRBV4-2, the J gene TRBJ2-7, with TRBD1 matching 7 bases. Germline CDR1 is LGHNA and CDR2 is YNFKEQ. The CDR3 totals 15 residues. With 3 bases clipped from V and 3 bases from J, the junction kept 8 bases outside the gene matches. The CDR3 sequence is CASSHTGTAYYEQYS. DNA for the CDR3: TGTGCCAGCAGCCACACCGGGACAGCTTACTACGAGCAGTACTCC.

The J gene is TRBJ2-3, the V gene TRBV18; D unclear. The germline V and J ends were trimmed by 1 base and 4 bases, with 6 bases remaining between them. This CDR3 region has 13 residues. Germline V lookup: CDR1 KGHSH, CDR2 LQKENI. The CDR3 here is CASSPLSSDTQYF. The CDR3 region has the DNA TGTGCCAGCTCACCACTCAGTTCAGATACGCAGTATTTT.

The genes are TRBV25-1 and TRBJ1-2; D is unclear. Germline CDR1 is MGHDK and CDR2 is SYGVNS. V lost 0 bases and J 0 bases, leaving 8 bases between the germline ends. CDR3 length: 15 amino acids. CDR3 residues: CASSEYVETNYGYTF. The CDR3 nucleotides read TGTGCCAGCAGTGAATACGTTGAGACTAACTATGGCTACACCTTC.

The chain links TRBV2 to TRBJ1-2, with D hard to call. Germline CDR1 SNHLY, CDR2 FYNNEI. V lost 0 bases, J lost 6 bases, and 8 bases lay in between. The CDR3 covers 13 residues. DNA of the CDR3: TGTGCCAGCAGTGAAGCAACTTTAAATGGCTACACCTTC. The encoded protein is CASSEATLNGYTF.

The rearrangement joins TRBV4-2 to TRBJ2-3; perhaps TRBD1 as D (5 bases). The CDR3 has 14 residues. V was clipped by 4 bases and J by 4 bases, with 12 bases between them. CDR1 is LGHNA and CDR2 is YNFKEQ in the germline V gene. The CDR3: CASSLGVGADTQYF. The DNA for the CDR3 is TGTGCCAGCAGCCTTGGTGTAGGGGCAGATACGCAGTATTTT.

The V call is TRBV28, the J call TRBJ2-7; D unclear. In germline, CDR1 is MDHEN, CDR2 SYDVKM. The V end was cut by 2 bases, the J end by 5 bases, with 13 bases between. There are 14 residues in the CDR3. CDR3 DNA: TGTGCCAGCAGTTTACTTCCGGTCGCAAACGAGCAGTACTTC. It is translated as CASSLLPVANEQYF.

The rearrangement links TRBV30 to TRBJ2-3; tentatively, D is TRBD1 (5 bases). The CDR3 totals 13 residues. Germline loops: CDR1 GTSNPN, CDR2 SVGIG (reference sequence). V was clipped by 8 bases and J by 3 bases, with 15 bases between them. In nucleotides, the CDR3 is TGTGCCGGCCAGGAGAAGGGGACAGATACGCAGTATTTT. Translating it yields CAGQEKGTDTQYF. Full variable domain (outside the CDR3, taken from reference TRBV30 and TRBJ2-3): SQTIHQWPATLVQPVGSPLSLECTVEGTSNPNLYWYRQAAGRGLQLLFYSVGIGQISSEVPQNLSASRPQDRQFILSSKKLLLSDSGFYLCAGQEKGTDTQYFGPGTRLTVL.

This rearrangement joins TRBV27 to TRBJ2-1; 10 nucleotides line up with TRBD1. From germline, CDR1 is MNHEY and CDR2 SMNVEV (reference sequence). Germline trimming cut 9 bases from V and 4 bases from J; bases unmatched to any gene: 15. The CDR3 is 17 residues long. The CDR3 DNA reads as TGTGCCAGTATGACAGGGGGCAGCGGGAATCGGTACAATGAGCAGTTCTTC. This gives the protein CASMTGGSGNRYNEQFF.

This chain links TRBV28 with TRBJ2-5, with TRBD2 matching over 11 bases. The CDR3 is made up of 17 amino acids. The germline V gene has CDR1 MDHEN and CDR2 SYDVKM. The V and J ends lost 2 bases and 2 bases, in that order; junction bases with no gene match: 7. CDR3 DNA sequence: TGTGCCAGCAGTTTAATCGATATAGCGGGAGGGCAAGAGACCCAGTACTTC. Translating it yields CASSLIDIAGGQETQYF.